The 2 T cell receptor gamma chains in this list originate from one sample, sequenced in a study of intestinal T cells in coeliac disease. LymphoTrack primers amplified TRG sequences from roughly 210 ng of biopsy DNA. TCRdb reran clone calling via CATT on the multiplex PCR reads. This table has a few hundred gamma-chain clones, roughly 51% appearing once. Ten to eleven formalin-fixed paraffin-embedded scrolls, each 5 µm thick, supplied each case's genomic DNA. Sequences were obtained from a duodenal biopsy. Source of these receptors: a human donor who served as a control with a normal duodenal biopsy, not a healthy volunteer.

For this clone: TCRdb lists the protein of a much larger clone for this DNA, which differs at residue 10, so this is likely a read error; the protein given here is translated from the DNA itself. This chain's CDR3 is CATWEPNYYRKLF. CDR3 nucleotide sequence: TGTGCCACCTGGGAGCCGAATTATTATAGGAAACTCTTT. The chain uses TRGV8 and TRGJ1 or TRGJ2. CDR3 length: 13 residues. CDR1 is VENAVY and CDR2 is YDSYNSRV in the germline V gene.

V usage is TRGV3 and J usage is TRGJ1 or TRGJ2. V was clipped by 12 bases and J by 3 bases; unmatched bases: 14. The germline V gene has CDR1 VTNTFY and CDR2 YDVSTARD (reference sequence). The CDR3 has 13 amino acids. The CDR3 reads CAHLGQSYYKKLF. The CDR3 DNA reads TGTGCCCACCTGGGACAGTCTTATTATAAGAAACTCTTT.